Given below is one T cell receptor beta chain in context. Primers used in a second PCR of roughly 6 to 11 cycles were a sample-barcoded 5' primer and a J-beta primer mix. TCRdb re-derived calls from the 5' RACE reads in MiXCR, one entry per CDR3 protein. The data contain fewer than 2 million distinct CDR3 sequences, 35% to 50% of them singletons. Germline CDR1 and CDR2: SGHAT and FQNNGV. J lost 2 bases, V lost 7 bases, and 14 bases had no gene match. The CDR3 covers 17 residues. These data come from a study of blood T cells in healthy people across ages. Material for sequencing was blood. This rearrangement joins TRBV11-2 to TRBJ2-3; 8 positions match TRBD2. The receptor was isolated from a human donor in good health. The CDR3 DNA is TGTGCCAGCACCCCCGGCGGGAGGTACGGCCACACAGATACGCAGTATTTT. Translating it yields CASTPGGRYGHTDTQYF.